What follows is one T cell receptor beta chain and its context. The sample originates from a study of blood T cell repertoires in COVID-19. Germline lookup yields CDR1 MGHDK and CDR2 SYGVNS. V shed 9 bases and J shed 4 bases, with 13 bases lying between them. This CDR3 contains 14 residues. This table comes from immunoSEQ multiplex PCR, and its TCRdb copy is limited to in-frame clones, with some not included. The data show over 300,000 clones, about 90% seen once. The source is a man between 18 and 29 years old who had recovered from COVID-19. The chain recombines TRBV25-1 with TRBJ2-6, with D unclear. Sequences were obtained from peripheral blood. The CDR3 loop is CASSYSSGANVLTF. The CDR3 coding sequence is TGTGCCAGTTCCTACAGCTCAGGGGCCAACGTCCTGACTTTC.